This is a list of T cell receptor beta chains from one sample in a study of blood T cell repertoires in COVID-19. TCRdb's copy holds only in-frame clones and misses some; the assay was immunoSEQ multiplex PCR. The sample holds some 73,000 clones, 75% to 80% seen once. Source material: peripheral blood. The origin of the receptors is a man in his 70s with COVID-19, enrolled during active disease. The CDR3 runs from the conserved cysteine through the conserved F or W. The D gene is left open where the match is weak. The size field is filled for only some rows; it gives once, few, many or a size class.

D gene: -; V gene: TRBV11-2; J gene: TRBJ1-2; clone size: -; CDR3 DNA: TGTGCCAGCAGCTTGGTACAGTACTATGGCTACACCTTC; CDR3 protein: CASSLVQYYGYTF
D gene: -; V gene: TRBV9; J gene: TRBJ1-2; clone size: few; CDR3 DNA: TGTGCCAGCAGCTCTCGCGATCGGGGGTTTGGCTACACCTTC; CDR3 protein: CASSSRDRGFGYTF
D gene: TRBD1; V gene: TRBV27; J gene: TRBJ1-2; clone size: -; CDR3 DNA: TGTGCCAGCAGTTTAAAGGGACAGGGGGGCTACTATGGCTACACCTTC; CDR3 protein: CASSLKGQGGYYGYTF
D gene: -; V gene: TRBV2; J gene: TRBJ2-3; clone size: -; CDR3 DNA: TGTGCCAGCAGTGAAAGGAGCGGCCGAATTGCAGATACGCAGTATTTT; CDR3 protein: CASSERSGRIADTQYF
D gene: -; V gene: TRBV4-3; J gene: TRBJ1-2; clone size: many; CDR3 DNA: TGCGCCAGCAGCCAAGATCCGGGTGTCAACTATGGCTACACCTTC; CDR3 protein: CASSQDPGVNYGYTF
D gene: -; V gene: TRBV27; J gene: TRBJ1-6; clone size: -; CDR3 DNA: TGTGCCAGCAGTCCGACTCGACGTGGCTCCTATAATTCACCCCTCCACTTT; CDR3 protein: CASSPTRRGSYNSPLHF
D gene: -; V gene: TRBV14; J gene: TRBJ2-7; clone size: once; CDR3 DNA: TGTGCCAGCAGCCAACTCCAGGGTACCTACGAGCAGTACTTC; CDR3 protein: CASSQLQGTYEQYF
D gene: TRBD2; V gene: TRBV7-9; J gene: TRBJ2-7; clone size: -; CDR3 DNA: TGTGCCAGCAGCTTAGCGGGAGGGTCGGGCATTCCAAGCTCCTACGAGCAGTACTTC; CDR3 protein: CASSLAGGSGIPSSYEQYF
D gene: -; V gene: TRBV5-1; J gene: TRBJ2-2; clone size: -; CDR3 DNA: TGCGCCAGCAGAGAGGGAGCGAACACCGGGGAGCTGTTTTTT; CDR3 protein: CASREGANTGELFF
D gene: -; V gene: TRBV15; J gene: TRBJ1-2; clone size: -; CDR3 DNA: TGTGCCACCAGCAGAGATCTAGCGGGGTTATATGGCTACACCTTC; CDR3 protein: CATSRDLAGLYGYTF
D gene: TRBD2; V gene: TRBV6-5; J gene: TRBJ2-1; clone size: few; CDR3 DNA: TGTGCCAGCATCGCTAGCGGCCGACAGCACGAGCAGTTCTTC; CDR3 protein: CASIASGRQHEQFF
D gene: -; V gene: TRBV24-1; J gene: TRBJ2-2; clone size: -; CDR3 DNA: TGTGCCACCAGTGATTTCGCCAGGGAGAACACCGGGGAGCTGTTTTTT; CDR3 protein: CATSDFARENTGELFF
D gene: TRBD2; V gene: TRBV4-3; J gene: TRBJ2-7; clone size: -; CDR3 DNA: TGCGCCAGCAGCCAAGTTGCTAGCGGGACGGAAATGTACGAGCAGTACTTC; CDR3 protein: CASSQVASGTEMYEQYF
D gene: -; V gene: TRBV6-1; J gene: TRBJ2-6; clone size: -; CDR3 DNA: TGTGCCAGCAGTGAATGGGGCGGACCCGCGGGGGCCAACGTCCTGACTTTC; CDR3 protein: CASSEWGGPAGANVLTF
D gene: -; V gene: TRBV30; J gene: TRBJ2-1; clone size: -; CDR3 DNA: TGTGCCTGGAGTGTACCAGGCGAGGAGCAGTTCTTC; CDR3 protein: CAWSVPGEEQFF
D gene: -; V gene: TRBV28; J gene: TRBJ2-7; clone size: -; CDR3 DNA: TGTGCCAGCAGTCATCTAGCGATTACCTACGAGCAGTACTTC; CDR3 protein: CASSHLAITYEQYF
D gene: -; V gene: TRBV20-1; J gene: TRBJ1-3; clone size: -; CDR3 DNA: TGCAGTGCTAGTTTTGGGGCCTCTGGAAACACCATATATTTT; CDR3 protein: CSASFGASGNTIYF
D gene: TRBD1; V gene: TRBV5-1; J gene: TRBJ2-1; clone size: -; CDR3 DNA: TGCGCCAGCAGCTCGGACAGGGCTGGTGAGCAGTTCTTC; CDR3 protein: CASSSDRAGEQFF
D gene: TRBD1; V gene: TRBV27; J gene: TRBJ1-3; clone size: few; CDR3 DNA: TGTGCCAGCAGGCGACAGGGGGGTGGAAACACCATATATTTT; CDR3 protein: CASRRQGGGNTIYF
D gene: TRBD2; V gene: TRBV10-3; J gene: TRBJ2-1; clone size: -; CDR3 DNA: TGTGCCATCAGTGAGTCGGGTGGACTAGCGGGAGTAGCGCAGTTCTTC; CDR3 protein: CAISESGGLAGVAQFF
D gene: -; V gene: TRBV7-2; J gene: TRBJ1-2; clone size: -; CDR3 DNA: TGTGCCAGCAGCTTATCCATAGCTAACTATGGCTACACCTTC; CDR3 protein: CASSLSIANYGYTF
D gene: -; V gene: TRBV6-4; J gene: TRBJ2-1; clone size: few; CDR3 DNA: TGTGCCAGCAGTGCAACAGGGACCGGGTACAATGAGCAGTTCTTC; CDR3 protein: CASSATGTGYNEQFF
D gene: TRBD1; V gene: TRBV7-9; J gene: TRBJ1-4; clone size: -; CDR3 DNA: TGTGCCAGCAGCCCAGGGGGGTTTAATGAAAAACTGTTTTTT; CDR3 protein: CASSPGGFNEKLFF
D gene: TRBD1; V gene: TRBV9; J gene: TRBJ1-3; clone size: -; CDR3 DNA: TGTGCCAGCAGCGAACCAGGACAGGGGCCTGGAAACACCATATATTTT; CDR3 protein: CASSEPGQGPGNTIYF
D gene: -; V gene: TRBV6-5; J gene: TRBJ1-2; clone size: -; CDR3 DNA: TGTGCCAGCAGTTACTCGATGGCAGGGTCTCTTGGAGGCTACACCTTC; CDR3 protein: CASSYSMAGSLGGYTF
D gene: TRBD1; V gene: TRBV27; J gene: TRBJ2-3; clone size: few; CDR3 DNA: TGTGCCAGCAGTTGGAGAGGGGGACAGCATTCCACAGATACGCAGTATTTT; CDR3 protein: CASSWRGGQHSTDTQYF
D gene: -; V gene: TRBV7-2; J gene: TRBJ1-4; clone size: few; CDR3 DNA: TGTGCCAGCAGCTTGTCCTTCGGGGAAAAACTGTTTTTT; CDR3 protein: CASSLSFGEKLFF